This T cell receptor beta chain was documented in a study of blood T cell repertoires in COVID-19 (dated by TCRdb to about 2020). For the wider study: Samples from collaborators originated in the United States, Italy and Spain and spanned both the acute and convalescent phases of COVID-19. Where available, HLA class I and class II types were obtained from metadata supplied by the sample provider rather than from assay-based typing. The sample metadata nearly always contained a de-identified subject ID, COVID-19 status, age in years and sex. Samples came from the ongoing ImmuneRACE study (first 160 participants) plus 1,254 subjects from 6 global collaborators. The material from the prospective study consisted of cDNA or gDNA derived from T cells, B-cell-depleted T cells, or PBMCs. The repertoires were made available in a free public database intended to serve as a resource for research on the immune response to SARS-CoV-2. Subjects who had been exposed to COVID-19, were actively infected with it, or had recovered from it provided the deeply sampled blood TCRbeta repertoires that made up the dataset.

Study-wide findings and limitations: How much clinical and demographic metadata was included differed by source and by participant, and the metadata was provided uncurated.

Comment on this clone: Its antigen target is currently unknown. The sample holds no much larger clone one base away, and base qualities are not on file.

Whole blood was collected in K2EDTA tubes by collaborating institutions according to the institutions' own protocols. Collaborator samples were shipped for TCRbeta analysis as frozen whole blood, isolated PBMCs, or DNA extracted from either sample type. TCRbeta CDR3 regions were amplified from genomic DNA using the immunoSEQ Assay, a bias-controlled multiplex PCR. The authors' pipeline ran thus. Nucleated cell counts per sample were estimated from amplification of reference gene primers within the assay. Sequence reads were collapsed and filtered to measure the absolute abundance of every unique TCRbeta CDR3 rearrangement. For each sample, productive Simpson clonality was calculated as the square root of Simpson's diversity index across productive rearrangements. TCRdb limited this immuneACCESS table to in-frame rearrangements with V and J called. A share of clones is missing; checked studies link under half to unresolved V genes, and the rest is unexplained. The V and J calls and clone size are taken from that table; D and trimming were inferred from the DNA. The sample data list some 72,000 clones, and about 90% of these were observed just once. The leading ten clones occupy around 4.5% of the sample.

V lost 2 bases and J lost 7 bases, and the count of bases not matched to a germline gene is 5. The CDR3 spans 13 residues, from the cysteine through the phenylalanine. Only the CDR3 DNA stays, 39 bases, in frame from base 1. Via the germline V gene, CDR1 is SGHRS and CDR2 YFSETQ. Specimen: peripheral blood. This sequence was found in a man aged 45-65 years with active COVID-19. The chain is assembled from TRBV5-1 and TRBJ1-2; 7 bases in between match TRBD1. DNA sequence: TGCGCCAGCAGCTTCGACAGGGTGGCTGGCTACACCTTC. Its coded protein is CASSFDRVAGYTF.